This TCR beta chain was sequenced during a study of cytomegalovirus exposure and HLA in healthy donors. 60 Vbeta and 13 Jbeta primers were used in PCR. Generated by immunoSEQ multiplex PCR, the TCRdb table keeps only in-frame clones and is missing some. Among about 180,000 clones, around 82% were seen once, and the ten largest hold around 6%. Study-wide results and limits: An ancestry cluster, one associated with Asian ancestry, reportedly showed fewer N-insertions than the approximately 660-donor mean in a later analysis.

Points on this clone: Its antigen is unknown.

V was cut by 6 bases and J by 4 bases, with 15 bases left in between. Germline V CDR1 and CDR2: LNHDA, SQIVND (reference sequence). The CDR3 sequence is 15 residues long. The sequenced sample was PBMCs. The clonotype comes from a man aged 35-49 years in good health and CMV-seronegative. The chain uses TRBV19 and TRBJ1-4; D unresolved. CDR3 sequence: CASRREELGNEKLFF. The CDR3 DNA follows: TGTGCCAGTAGGAGAGAGGAGCTGGGTAATGAAAAACTGTTTTTT.